Below, 28 T cell receptor beta chains from the same sample are listed, as sequenced in a study of metastatic and nonmetastatic thyroid tumors. No treatment had been given to any patient before thyroid surgery. TCRdb re-clonotyped the PCR reads via MiXCR. The sample lists approximately 19,000 clones; about 23% were seen once. Sequencing input: tumor tissue. Receptor source: a male donor with papillary thyroid cancer or a benign thyroid nodule (not recorded which). Some clones in this sample may be carry-over from other donors' samples.

The J gene is TRBJ2-7, the V gene TRBV20-1; 8 nucleotides match TRBD1. V lost 4 bases and J lost 4; bases outside the gene matches: 12. Germline CDR1 reads DFQATT; CDR2 reads SNEGSKA (reference sequence). CDR3 length equals 15 residues. CDR3 residues: CSATKSGTGKYEQYF. The CDR3, as DNA: TGCAGTGCTACAAAAAGTGGGACAGGAAAATACGAGCAGTACTTC.

This clone was detected ten times or more. The V and J genes are TRBV10-3 and TRBJ1-5; 7 nucleotides match TRBD1. The V and J ends lost 2 bases and 3 bases, in that order; junction bases with no gene match: 7. CDR1 and CDR2 (germline): ENHRY, SYGVKD. The CDR3 is made up of 16 amino acids. This CDR3 is CAISERRGTDNQPQHF. The CDR3 DNA is TGTGCCATCAGTGAGCGGAGGGGGACAGACAATCAGCCCCAGCATTTT.

At least ten counts were recorded for this clone. This chain joins TRBV5-6 and TRBJ2-4, with D perhaps matching TRBD1 (6 bases). The CDR3 runs to 13 residues. CDR1 and CDR2 (germline): SGHDT, YYEEEE. Trimming left V 2 bases short and J 7 bases short, with 10 bases between. The CDR3 spells CASSLQGPNIQYF. CDR3 DNA sequence: TGTGCCAGCAGCTTACAGGGTCCGAACATTCAGTACTTC.

This clone was seen a single time. This sequence joins TRBV7-8 and TRBJ1-5; D gene ambiguous. V gave up 3 bases and J gave up 4 bases, with 10 bases separating them. The CDR3 loop spans 14 amino acids. Germline values: CDR1 SGHVS, CDR2 FQNEAQ. CDR3 region: CASSFLGINQPQHF. The DNA for the CDR3 is TGTGCCAGCAGCTTTTTGGGAATAAATCAGCCCCAGCATTTT.

This clone has a handful of counts. The V call is TRBV19, the J call TRBJ1-2; D is possibly TRBD1 (5 bases). Germline V gene sequence: CDR1 LNHDA, CDR2 SQIVND (reference sequence). The CDR3 extends over 15 amino acids. V was clipped by 7 bases and J by 6 bases, with 21 bases between them. The CDR3 is CASTTYTGTADGYTF. The CDR3 nucleotides are TGTGCCAGTACTACGTACACCGGGACGGCGGATGGCTACACCTTC.

This clone showed up many times. The chain couples TRBV6-5 to TRBJ2-3; 8 nucleotides line up with TRBD1. CDR1 is MNHEY and CDR2 is SVGAGI in the germline V gene. J gave up 4 bases and V 1 base, and 1 base lay outside the gene matches. This CDR3 has 14 amino acids. Here the CDR3 DNA reads TGTGCCAGCAGTTACTGGACAGGGTCAGATACGCAGTATTTT. Its translation is CASSYWTGSDTQYF.

This clone was recorded many times. V and J are TRBV9 and TRBJ1-4; D is uncertain. Trimming took off 0 bases at V and 7 bases at J, with 13 bases between the two ends. Germline lookup yields CDR1 SGDLS and CDR2 YYNGEE. The CDR3 consists of 15 residues. CDR3 sequence reads: CASSVGVRNREKLFF. The CDR3 nucleotides are TGTGCCAGCAGCGTAGGGGTTCGGAACCGTGAAAAACTGTTTTTT.

In its sample, this clone was seen once. Sequence at one end of the junction differs from germline and may be a read error. The rearrangement uses TRBV10-3 and TRBJ1-1; D ambiguous. CDR1 and CDR2 from the germline V gene are ENHRY and SYGVKD. This CDR3 has 13 amino acids. This CDR3 reads CPISESRNNEAFF. CDR3 bases: TGTCCCATCAGTGAGTCGAGGAACAATGAAGCTTTCTTT.

On this clone itself: Germline and junction disagree at one end, which may indicate a read error. The chain uses TRBV9 and TRBJ1-1, with 9 bases fitting TRBD1. CDR3 length: 16 residues. CDR1 is SGDLS, CDR2 YYNGEE, per germline. The CDR3 region has the DNA TGTGCCAGCAGCGTCGAAGCACAGGGGGCGTTGGCTGATGCTTTCTTT. This encodes CASSVEAQGALADAFF.

This clone came up many times. This chain connects TRBV29-1 to TRBJ2-7, with 10 bases matching TRBD2. Trimming removed 3 bases from V and 4 bases from J; junction bases left unmatched: 6. Germline loops: CDR1 SQVTM, CDR2 ANQGSEA. This CDR3 is 14 amino acids long. This CDR3 is CSVDRLAGVYEQYF. In DNA form, the CDR3 reads TGCAGCGTTGACAGGCTAGCGGGAGTTTACGAGCAGTACTTC.

This clone was observed many times. The rearrangement uses TRBV7-8 and TRBJ1-6; 8 bases are a match to TRBD1. This CDR3 comprises 16 residues. The germline CDR1 and CDR2 sequences are SGHVS and FQNEAQ. V trimming: 2 bases; J trimming: 7 bases; junction bases outside the gene matches: 7. CDR3 sequence (DNA): TGTGCCAGCAGCTTATCCAGGACAGGGACGAATTCACCCCTCCACTTT. This encodes CASSLSRTGTNSPLHF.

This clone has just a few counts. A much larger clone differs by one base, so this may be a read error. This rearrangement joins TRBV12-3 or TRBV12-4 to TRBJ2-1; 9 bases line up with TRBD2. J gave up 6 bases and V 11 bases, and 11 bases lay outside the gene matches. The CDR3 has 14 residues. CDR3 in amino acids: CACTLRTSANEQFF. The CDR3 nucleotides are TGTGCCTGCACCCTCCGGACTAGCGCCAATGAGCAGTTCTTC.

This clone showed up just a few times. This sequence may be a read error, since a much larger clone differs from it by one base. Other DNA sequences in the same sample also yield this CDR3. V is TRBV7-9 and J is TRBJ1-5; possibly TRBD1 for D (5 bases). Germline V gene data show CDR1 as SEHNR and CDR2 as FQNEAQ (reference sequence). The CDR3 has 15 amino acids. V was clipped by 5 bases and J by 4 bases, with 15 bases between them. As DNA, the CDR3 is TGTGCCAGCAGCCCGGGACGGGATAGTAATCAGCCCCAGCATTTT. Translated: CASSPGRDSNQPQHF.

In regard to this clone: The junction differs from germline at one of its ends, possibly a read error. The CDR3 protein is CASSYSRSYNEHFF. CDR3 DNA: TGTGCCAGTAGTTACTCTCGCTCTTACAATGAGCATTTCTTC. V gene TRBV6-2 or TRBV6-3 combines with J gene TRBJ2-1; no clear D. Germline V gene sequence: CDR1 MNHEY, CDR2 SVGEGT. The length of the CDR3 is 14 residues.

This clone was counted at least ten times. The J gene is TRBJ1-5, the V gene TRBV10-2, with 11 bases aligning to TRBD1. The CDR3 is 20 amino acids. Losses at the gene ends were 0 bases for V and 6 bases for J; bases not matched to a gene: 16. CDR1 and CDR2 from the germline V gene are WSHSY and SAAADI. The CDR3 reads CASSESLWGTGGREGQPQHF. The CDR3 DNA reads as TGCGCCAGCAGTGAGTCCCTCTGGGGGACAGGGGGTCGCGAAGGTCAGCCCCAGCATTTT.

For this clone: Its ends do not fully match the called genes, so a read error is possible. Other DNA sequences of this sample code for an identical CDR3. The chain carries TRBV30 and TRBJ2-7; perhaps TRBD2 as D (5 bases). CDR3 length equals 15 residues. Looked up from germline, CDR1 is GTSNPN and CDR2 is SVGIG (reference sequence). Written as DNA, the CDR3 is TGTGCCTGGAGGGGAGCTGGTGTTGGGTCCTATGAGCAGTACTTC. Protein sequence: CAWRGAGVGSYEQYF. The variable domain in full, with the rest retrieved from reference TRBV30 and TRBJ2-7, is SQTIHQWPATLVQPVGSPLSLECTVEGTSNPNLYWYRQAAGRGLQLLFYSVGIGQISSEVPQNLSASRPQDRQFILSSKKLLLSDSGFYLCAWRGAGVGSYEQYFGPGTRLTVT.

Ten or more counts support this clone. The chain has TRBV3-1 and TRBJ2-7, with D unresolved. Trimming took 0 bases from V and 3 from J, leaving 3 bases between them. Germline CDR1 is LGHDT and CDR2 is YNNKEL (reference sequence). The CDR3 sequence is 12 residues long. The CDR3 region is CASSQENYEQYF. The CDR3 bases are TGTGCCAGCAGCCAAGAGAACTACGAGCAGTACTTC.

This clone was found many times. The sample carries other DNA sequences with the same CDR3. The chain couples TRBV12-3 or TRBV12-4 to TRBJ1-1, with D maybe TRBD1 (6 bases). Trimming removed 7 bases from V and 5 bases from J, with 17 bases in between. This CDR3 region has 14 residues. CDR3 sequence reads: CASTRLGARTEAFF. The CDR3, as DNA: TGTGCCAGCACCCGTCTGGGGGCGCGGACTGAAGCTTTCTTT.

In this sample, this clone turned up many times. J is TRBJ1-4 and V is TRBV27; no definite D call. V lost 5 bases and J 11 bases, leaving 18 bases between the germline ends. The CDR3 is 14 amino acids. The germline CDR1 and CDR2 sequences are MNHEY and SMNVEV (reference sequence). In DNA, the CDR3 is TGTGCCAGCAGTCCGATCGACCGACCTGGGAAACTGTTTTTT. Protein product: CASSPIDRPGKLFF.

This clone is classed as medium-sized. This chain links TRBV7-2 with TRBJ1-3; D is perhaps TRBD1 (5 bases). CDR1 is SGHTA, CDR2 FQGNSA, per germline. The CDR3 length is 15 residues. The V and J ends lost 0 bases and 1 base respectively, with 7 bases between them. CDR3 protein: CASSLAPGSGNTIYF. The DNA for the CDR3 is TGTGCCAGCAGCTTAGCGCCAGGGTCTGGAAACACCATATATTTT.

Relative to its sample, this clone is medium-sized (0.01 to 0.1%). CDR3 in DNA: TGTGCCAGCAGTTGCCGACTAGCCTATACCGGATACGAGCAGTACTTC. Encoded protein: CASSCRLAYTGYEQYF. The chain links TRBV6-2 or TRBV6-3 to TRBJ2-7; 7 bases line up with TRBD2. The CDR3 has 16 amino acids. Germline V gives CDR1 MNHEY, CDR2 SVGEGT. V lost 4 bases, J lost 4 bases, and 13 bases stayed unmatched.

This clone was detected ten times or more. This chain links TRBV2 with TRBJ2-7, with D possibly matching TRBD1 (5 bases). CDR1 and CDR2 from the germline V gene are SNHLY and FYNNEI. V was trimmed by 7 bases and J by 5 bases, leaving 15 bases between them. The CDR3 extends over 13 amino acids. The CDR3 DNA is TGTGCCAGCACAGGGCGCCCCCTCGACGAGCAGTACTTC. Amino acids: CASTGRPLDEQYF.

This clone was observed at least ten times. The CDR3 bases are TGCGCCAGCAGCACCGCAGCGGGCATCTATGAGCAGTTCTTC. Amino acids: CASSTAAGIYEQFF. The chain recombines TRBV10-2 with TRBJ2-1, with a tentative D call TRBD2 (6 bases). Germline CDR1 WSHSY, CDR2 SAAADI. V was trimmed by 6 bases and J by 8 bases, leaving 17 bases between them. The CDR3 sequence is 14 residues long.

This clone has a handful of counts. The V call is TRBV2, the J call TRBJ2-3, with TRBD2 identical over 9 bases. Germline V gene lookup returns CDR1 SNHLY and CDR2 FYNNEI. The CDR3 contains 18 residues. The ends lost 2 bases at V and 2 bases at J; junction bases unmatched: 11. The CDR3 DNA is TGTGCCAGCAGTGAACGGGCGGGAGGGGTTCTAGCCACAGATACGCAGTATTTT. The encoded protein is CASSERAGGVLATDTQYF.

This clone was counted only a few times. One junction end does not reproduce the germline sequence, and a read error may be involved. The genes are TRBV19 and TRBJ1-2, with 8 bases identical to TRBD1. CDR1 and CDR2 from the germline V gene are LNHDA and SQIVND (reference sequence). The CDR3 covers 15 residues. The CDR3 is CASIISKDRVHGYTF. The CDR3 bases are TGTGCCAGTATTATATCAAAGGACAGGGTACATGGCTACACCTTC.

The table lists this clone with many counts. Compared with germline, one end of the junction differs, possibly owing to a read error. CDR3 loop: CAWSQSGLSSGSTIYF. The DNA for the CDR3 is TGTGCCTGGAGTCAATCAGGACTGAGCTCTGGAAGCACCATATATTTT. The rearrangement links TRBV30 to TRBJ1-3, with unresolved D. Germline V gene data show CDR1 as GTSNPN and CDR2 as SVGIG (reference sequence). The CDR3 is 16 amino acids.

V is TRBV6-2 or TRBV6-3 and J is TRBJ2-1, with a tentative D call TRBD2 (6 bases). The CDR3 spans 17 residues. Per the germline V gene, CDR1 is MNHEY and CDR2 is SVGEGT. The germline V and J ends were trimmed by 7 bases and 0 bases, with 19 bases remaining between them. CDR3 sequence (DNA): TGTGCCAGCAACTCCCAACCGGGACTCAGCTCCTACAATGAGCAGTTCTTC. This sequence encodes CASNSQPGLSSYNEQFF.

Points on this clone: This could be a read error, since a much larger clone is one nucleotide away. This sequence joins TRBV7-9 and TRBJ1-2; no reliable D call. The CDR3 contains 14 residues. Looked up from germline, CDR1 is SEHNR and CDR2 is FQNEAQ (reference sequence). The CDR3, as DNA: TGTGCCAGCAGCTTAGTAGAAGGTTCCTATGACTACACCTTC. This gives the protein CASSLVEGSYDYTF.